The rows below give T cell receptor beta chains drawn from one sample of a study of shared clonotypes between healthy human individuals. Repertoires were generated with immunoSEQ multiplex PCR, while TCRdb's copy carries only in-frame clones and drops some. The table has millions of clones, roughly 95% seen once. Sequenced: naive CD4+ T cells sorted from blood. These receptors all come from a man aged 18 to 29 in good health. The CDR3 runs from the conserved cysteine through the conserved F or W. Each record gives: CDR3 protein, D gene, V gene. The D gene is left open where the match is weak.

CDR3 protein: CASSFAPPKGTEAFF; D gene: -; V gene: TRBV27
CDR3 protein: CSVAQQGAANYGYTF; D gene: TRBD1; V gene: TRBV29-1
CDR3 protein: CASILGTGELFF; D gene: -; V gene: TRBV6-6
CDR3 protein: CASSQRQAYEQYF; D gene: -; V gene: TRBV7-2
CDR3 protein: CASAEYGLASNTGELFF; D gene: TRBD2; V gene: TRBV28
CDR3 protein: CSVARQGGGYTF; D gene: TRBD1; V gene: TRBV29-1
CDR3 protein: CARSLDRGSSGANVLTF; D gene: TRBD1; V gene: TRBV5-3
CDR3 protein: CASSKDRGQIYNEQFF; D gene: TRBD1; V gene: TRBV5-6
CDR3 protein: CASSGETNYGYTF; D gene: -; V gene: TRBV2
CDR3 protein: CASSSPQETQYF; D gene: -; V gene: TRBV5-1
CDR3 protein: CASGDRSYEQYF; D gene: TRBD1; V gene: TRBV6-6
CDR3 protein: CASSGLSGGSYEQYF; D gene: TRBD1; V gene: TRBV2
CDR3 protein: CASSVEGRRNSPLHF; D gene: -; V gene: TRBV9
CDR3 protein: CASSLQGINGYTF; D gene: TRBD1; V gene: TRBV5-6
CDR3 protein: CASSLAGMNTEAFF; D gene: -; V gene: TRBV5-1
CDR3 protein: CASSQFGSSYEQYF; D gene: -; V gene: TRBV4-1